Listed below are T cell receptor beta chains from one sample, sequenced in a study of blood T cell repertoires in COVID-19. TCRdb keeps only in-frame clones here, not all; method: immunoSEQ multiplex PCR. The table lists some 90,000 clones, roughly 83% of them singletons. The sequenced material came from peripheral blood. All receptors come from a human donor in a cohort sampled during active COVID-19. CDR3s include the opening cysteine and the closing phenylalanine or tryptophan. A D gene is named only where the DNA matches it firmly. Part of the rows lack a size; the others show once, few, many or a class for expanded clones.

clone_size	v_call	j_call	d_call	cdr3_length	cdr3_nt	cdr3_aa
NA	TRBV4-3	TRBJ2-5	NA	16	TGCGCCAGCAGCCAAGGGGGGCTTGGATTGGGGGAGACCCAGTACTTC	CASSQGGLGLGETQYF
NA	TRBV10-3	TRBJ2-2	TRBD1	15	TGTGCCATCAGTCCCCCGGACAGGGCCACCGGGGAGCTGTTTTTT	CAISPPDRATGELFF
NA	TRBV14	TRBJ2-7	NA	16	TGTGCCAGCAGCCAAGCAACTGGCAGGTCCTCCTACGAGCAGTACTTC	CASSQATGRSSYEQYF
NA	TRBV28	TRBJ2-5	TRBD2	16	TGTGCCAGCAGTCCCGGGACTAACGGCAGCAGCGAGACCCAGTACTTC	CASSPGTNGSSETQYF
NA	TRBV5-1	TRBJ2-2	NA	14	TGCGCCAGCAGCTTGGAGCCGAGCACCGGGGAGCTGTTTTTT	CASSLEPSTGELFF
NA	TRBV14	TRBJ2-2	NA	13	TGTGCCAGCAGCCCCCAATCGGTCGGGGAGCTGTTTTTT	CASSPQSVGELFF
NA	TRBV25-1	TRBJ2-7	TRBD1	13	TGTGCCAGCAGTGAGGGCAGGGGGTACGAGCAGTACTTC	CASSEGRGYEQYF
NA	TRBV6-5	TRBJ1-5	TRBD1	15	TGTGCCAGCAGTCATTTGGGACAGGACAATCAGCCCCAGCATTTT	CASSHLGQDNQPQHF
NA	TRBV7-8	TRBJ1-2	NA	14	TGTGCCAGCAGCTACCGGGAGACTAACTATGGCTACACCTTC	CASSYRETNYGYTF
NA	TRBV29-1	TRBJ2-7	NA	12	TGCAGCGTAGCACGGGATCCCTACGAGCAGTACTTC	CSVARDPYEQYF
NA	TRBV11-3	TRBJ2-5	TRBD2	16	TGTGCCAGCAGCTCCCGACTAGCGGGGGGGCAAGAGACCCAGTACTTC	CASSSRLAGGQETQYF
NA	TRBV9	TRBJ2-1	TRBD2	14	TGTGCCAGCAGCAATAGCGGGAGGTATAATGAGCAGTTCTTC	CASSNSGRYNEQFF
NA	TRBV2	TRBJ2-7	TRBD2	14	TGTGCCAGCAGTTGGACTAGCGGGACCTACGAGCAGTACTTC	CASSWTSGTYEQYF
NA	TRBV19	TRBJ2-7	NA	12	TGTGCCACCTCAAGGGGGATCTACGAGCAGTACTTC	CATSRGIYEQYF
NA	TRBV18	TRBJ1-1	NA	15	TGTGCCAGCTCACCGGTTAACGGGGAGGACACTGAAGCTTTCTTT	CASSPVNGEDTEAFF
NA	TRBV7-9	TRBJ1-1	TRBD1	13	TGTGCCAGCAGCCGGACAGGGAACACTGAAGCTTTCTTT	CASSRTGNTEAFF
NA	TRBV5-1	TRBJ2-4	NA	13	TGCGCCAGCAGCCCCGTCGTCGAGGACATTCAGTACTTC	CASSPVVEDIQYF
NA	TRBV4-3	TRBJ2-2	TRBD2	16	TGCGCCAGCAGCCAAGAACTAGCGGGAGAGCCCGGGGAGCTGTTTTTT	CASSQELAGEPGELFF
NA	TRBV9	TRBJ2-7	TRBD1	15	TGTGCCAGCAGCGTAGAAGGGACAGGGGTCTACGAGCAGTACTTC	CASSVEGTGVYEQYF
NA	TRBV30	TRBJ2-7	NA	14	TGTGCCTGGAGTGTACAGGAGATAACGGACGAGCAGTACTTC	CAWSVQEITDEQYF
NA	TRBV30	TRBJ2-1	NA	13	TGTGCCTGGAGTCTGATCAGGGACAATGAGCAGTTCTTC	CAWSLIRDNEQFF
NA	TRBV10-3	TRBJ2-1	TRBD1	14	TGTGCCATCAGGGGGGGACAGGGATACAATGAGCAGTTCTTC	CAIRGGQGYNEQFF
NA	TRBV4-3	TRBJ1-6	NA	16	TGCGCCAGCAGCCAAGATCACCAGGGACTTAATTCACCCCTCCACTTT	CASSQDHQGLNSPLHF
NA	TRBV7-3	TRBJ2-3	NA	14	TGTGCCAGCAGCTCCGGACTCAAAACAGATACGCAGTATTTT	CASSSGLKTDTQYF
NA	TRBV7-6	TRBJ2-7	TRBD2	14	TGTGCCAGCAGCACGGGAGGCGGGAGCTACGAGCAGTACTTC	CASSTGGGSYEQYF
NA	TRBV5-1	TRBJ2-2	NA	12	TGCGCCAGCTGGGCAGGCTCCGGGGAGCTGTTTTTT	CASWAGSGELFF
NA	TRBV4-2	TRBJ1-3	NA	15	TGTGCCAGCAGCCCCCAGTCAGGGGCTGGAAACACCATATATTTT	CASSPQSGAGNTIYF
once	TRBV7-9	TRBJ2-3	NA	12	TGTGCCAGCAGCTTAACGAGGGATACGCAGTATTTT	CASSLTRDTQYF